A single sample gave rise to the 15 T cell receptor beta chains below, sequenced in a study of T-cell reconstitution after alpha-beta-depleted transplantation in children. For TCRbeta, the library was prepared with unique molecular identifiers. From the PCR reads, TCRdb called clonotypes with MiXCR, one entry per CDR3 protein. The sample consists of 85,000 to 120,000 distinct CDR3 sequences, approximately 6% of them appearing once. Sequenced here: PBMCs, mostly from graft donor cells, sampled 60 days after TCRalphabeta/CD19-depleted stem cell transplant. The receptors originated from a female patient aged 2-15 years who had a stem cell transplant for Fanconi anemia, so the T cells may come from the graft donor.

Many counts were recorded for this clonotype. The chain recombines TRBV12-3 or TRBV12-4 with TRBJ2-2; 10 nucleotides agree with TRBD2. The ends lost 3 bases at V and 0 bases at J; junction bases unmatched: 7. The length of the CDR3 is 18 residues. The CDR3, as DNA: TGTGCCAGCAGTTTGGGACTAGCGAGAACCGCGAACACCGGGGAGCTGTTTTTT. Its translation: CASSLGLARTANTGELFF.

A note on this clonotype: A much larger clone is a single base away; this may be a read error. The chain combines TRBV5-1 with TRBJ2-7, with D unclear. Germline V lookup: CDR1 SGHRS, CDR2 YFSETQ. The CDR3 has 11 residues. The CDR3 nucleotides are TGCGCCAGCAGCTTGGCAAACGAGGAGTACTTC. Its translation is CASSLANEEYF.

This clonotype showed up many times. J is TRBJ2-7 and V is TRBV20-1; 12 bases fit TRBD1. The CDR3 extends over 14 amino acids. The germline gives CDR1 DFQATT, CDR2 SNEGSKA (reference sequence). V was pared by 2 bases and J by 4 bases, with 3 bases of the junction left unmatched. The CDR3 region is CSARPGQGAYEQYF. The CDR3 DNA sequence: TGCAGTGCTAGACCGGGACAGGGGGCATACGAGCAGTACTTC.

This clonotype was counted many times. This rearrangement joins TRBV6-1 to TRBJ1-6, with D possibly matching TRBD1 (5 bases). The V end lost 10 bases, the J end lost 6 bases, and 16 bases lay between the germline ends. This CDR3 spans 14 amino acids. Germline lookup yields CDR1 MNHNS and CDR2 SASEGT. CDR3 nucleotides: TGTGCCACTCAGAGGACACCCCTTAATTCACCCCTCCACTTT. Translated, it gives CATQRTPLNSPLHF.

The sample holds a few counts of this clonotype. The CDR3 is CASSLAPPLAGAQETQYF. The CDR3 nucleotides read TGTGCCAGCAGCTTAGCTCCCCCCCTAGCGGGAGCACAAGAGACCCAGTACTTC. The chain combines TRBV7-6 with TRBJ2-5, with 10 bases lining up with TRBD2. This CDR3 is 18 amino acids long. The germline V gene encodes CDR1 SGHVS and CDR2 FNYEAQ. V trimming: 0 bases; J trimming: 2 bases; junction bases outside the gene matches: 9. The whole variable domain, remainder taken from reference TRBV7-6 and TRBJ2-5, is GAGVSQSPRYKVTKRGQDVALRCDPISGHVSLYWYRQALGQGPEFLTYFNYEAQQDKSGLPNDRFSAERPEGSISTLTIQRTEQRDSAMYRCASSLAPPLAGAQETQYFGPGTRLLVL.

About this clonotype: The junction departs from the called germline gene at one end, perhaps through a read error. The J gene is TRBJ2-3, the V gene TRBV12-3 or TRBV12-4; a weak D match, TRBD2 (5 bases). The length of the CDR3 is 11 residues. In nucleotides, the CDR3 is TGTGCCAGCAGTCTAGCATATACGCAGTATTTT. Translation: CASSLAYTQYF.

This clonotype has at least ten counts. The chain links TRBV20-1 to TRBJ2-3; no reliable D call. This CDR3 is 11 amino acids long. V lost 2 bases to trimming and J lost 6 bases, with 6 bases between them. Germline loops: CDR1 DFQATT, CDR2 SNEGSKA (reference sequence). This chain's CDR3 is CSARNRDTQYF. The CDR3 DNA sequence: TGCAGTGCTAGAAATCGGGATACGCAGTATTTT.

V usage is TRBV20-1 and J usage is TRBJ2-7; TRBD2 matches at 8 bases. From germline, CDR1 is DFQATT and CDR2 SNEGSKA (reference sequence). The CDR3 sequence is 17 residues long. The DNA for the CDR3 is TGCTGCGCTAGAGAGGCGGGGGCTAGCGGGTACTCCTACGAGCAGTACTTC. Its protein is CCAREAGASGYSYEQYF.

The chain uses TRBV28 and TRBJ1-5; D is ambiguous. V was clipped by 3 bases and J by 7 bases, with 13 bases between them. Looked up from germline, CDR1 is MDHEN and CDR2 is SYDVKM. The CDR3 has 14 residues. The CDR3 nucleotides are TGTGCCAGCAGTTTCGCCCGGTCGGGCCAGCCCCAGCATTTT. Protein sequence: CASSFARSGQPQHF.

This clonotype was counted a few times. CDR3 sequence: CAWGGTAATNEKLFF. In DNA, the CDR3 is TGTGCCTGGGGCGGGACGGCGGCGACTAATGAAAAACTGTTTTTT. The V call is TRBV30, the J call TRBJ1-4; maybe TRBD1 (5 bases). The germline gives CDR1 GTSNPN, CDR2 SVGIG (reference sequence). This CDR3 spans 15 amino acids. With 5 bases removed from V and 2 bases from J, the gap between germline ends came to 15 bases.

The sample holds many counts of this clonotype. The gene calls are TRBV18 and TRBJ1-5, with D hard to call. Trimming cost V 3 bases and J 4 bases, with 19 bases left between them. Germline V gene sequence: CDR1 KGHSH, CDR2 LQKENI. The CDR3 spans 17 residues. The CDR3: CASSPPSAGGLNQPQHF. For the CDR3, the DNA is TGTGCCAGCTCACCGCCCTCGGCCGGCGGCTTAAATCAGCCCCAGCATTTT.

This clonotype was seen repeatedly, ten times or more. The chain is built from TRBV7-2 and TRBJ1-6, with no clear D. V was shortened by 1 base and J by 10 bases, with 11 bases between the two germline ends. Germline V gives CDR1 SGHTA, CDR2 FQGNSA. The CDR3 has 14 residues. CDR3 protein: CASSLEVNRSPLHF. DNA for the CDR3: TGTGCCAGCAGCTTAGAGGTCAATCGGTCACCCCTCCACTTT.

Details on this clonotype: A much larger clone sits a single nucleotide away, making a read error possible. This CDR3 is CASSYRVGGSYEQYF. For the CDR3, the DNA is TGTGCCAGCAGTTATCGGGTAGGTGGCTCCTACGAGCAGTACTTC. This sequence joins TRBV12-3 or TRBV12-4 and TRBJ2-7; no clear D. V gave up 4 bases and J gave up 0 bases, with 13 bases separating them. This CDR3 has 15 residues.

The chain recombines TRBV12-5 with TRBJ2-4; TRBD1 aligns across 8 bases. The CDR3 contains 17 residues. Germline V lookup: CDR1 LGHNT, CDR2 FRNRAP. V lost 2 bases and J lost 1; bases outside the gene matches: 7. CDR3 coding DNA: TGTGCTAGTGGTTTGCCCTGCACAGGGGGGGCCAAAAACATTCAGTACTTC. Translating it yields CASGLPCTGGAKNIQYF.

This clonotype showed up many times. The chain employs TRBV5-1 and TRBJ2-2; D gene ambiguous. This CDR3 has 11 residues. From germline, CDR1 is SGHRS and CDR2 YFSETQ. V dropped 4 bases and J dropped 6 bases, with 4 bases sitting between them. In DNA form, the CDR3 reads TGCGCCAGCAGCCGTTCCGGGGAGCTGTTTTTT. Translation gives CASSRSGELFF.